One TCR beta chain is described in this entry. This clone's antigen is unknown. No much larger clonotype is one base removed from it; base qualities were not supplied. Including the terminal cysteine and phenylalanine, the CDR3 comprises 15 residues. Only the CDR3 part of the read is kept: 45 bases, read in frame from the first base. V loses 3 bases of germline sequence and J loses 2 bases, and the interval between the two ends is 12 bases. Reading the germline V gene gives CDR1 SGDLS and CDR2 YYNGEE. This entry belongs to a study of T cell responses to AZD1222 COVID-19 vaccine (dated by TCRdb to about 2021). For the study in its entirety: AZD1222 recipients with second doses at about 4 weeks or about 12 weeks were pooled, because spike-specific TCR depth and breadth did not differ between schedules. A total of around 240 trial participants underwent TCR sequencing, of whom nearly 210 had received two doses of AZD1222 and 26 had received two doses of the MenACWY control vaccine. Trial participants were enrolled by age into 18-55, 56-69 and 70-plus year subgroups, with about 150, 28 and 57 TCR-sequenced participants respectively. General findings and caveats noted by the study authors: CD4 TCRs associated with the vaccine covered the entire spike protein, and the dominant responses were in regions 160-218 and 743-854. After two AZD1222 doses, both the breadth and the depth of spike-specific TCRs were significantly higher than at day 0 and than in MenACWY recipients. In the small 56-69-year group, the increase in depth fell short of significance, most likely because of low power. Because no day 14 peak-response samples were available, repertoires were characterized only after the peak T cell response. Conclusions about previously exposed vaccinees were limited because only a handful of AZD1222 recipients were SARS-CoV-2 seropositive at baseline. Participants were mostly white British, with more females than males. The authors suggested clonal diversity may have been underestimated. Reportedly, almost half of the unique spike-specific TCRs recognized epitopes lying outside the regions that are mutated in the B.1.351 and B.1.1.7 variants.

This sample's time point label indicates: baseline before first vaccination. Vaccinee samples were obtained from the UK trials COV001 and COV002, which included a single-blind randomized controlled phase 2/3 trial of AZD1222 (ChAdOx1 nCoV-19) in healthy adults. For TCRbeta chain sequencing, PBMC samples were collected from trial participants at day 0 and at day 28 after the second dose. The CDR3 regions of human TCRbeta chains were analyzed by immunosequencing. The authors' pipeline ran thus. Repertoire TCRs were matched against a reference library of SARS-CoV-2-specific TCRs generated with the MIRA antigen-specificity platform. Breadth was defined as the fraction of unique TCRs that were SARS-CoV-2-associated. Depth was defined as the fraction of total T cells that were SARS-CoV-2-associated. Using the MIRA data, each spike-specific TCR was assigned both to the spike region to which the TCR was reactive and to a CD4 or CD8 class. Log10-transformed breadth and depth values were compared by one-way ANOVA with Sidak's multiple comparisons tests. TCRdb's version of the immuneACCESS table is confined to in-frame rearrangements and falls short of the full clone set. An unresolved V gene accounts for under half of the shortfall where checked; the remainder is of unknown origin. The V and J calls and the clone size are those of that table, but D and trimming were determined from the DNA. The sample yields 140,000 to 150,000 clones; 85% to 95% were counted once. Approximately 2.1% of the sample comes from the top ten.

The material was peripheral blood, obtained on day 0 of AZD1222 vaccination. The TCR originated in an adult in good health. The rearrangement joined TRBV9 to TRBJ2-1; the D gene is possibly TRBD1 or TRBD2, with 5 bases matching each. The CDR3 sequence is CASSAGGTPYNEQFF. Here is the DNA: TGTGCCAGCAGCGCTGGGGGAACTCCCTACAATGAGCAGTTCTTC.